This TCR beta chain derives from a study of T cell responses to AZD1222 COVID-19 vaccine. Study conclusions and caveats: Increases in Spike-specific TCR breadth and depth were seen after two AZD1222 doses. Repertoire collection took place solely once the T cell response had peaked.

Concerning this clone itself: No antigen is known for it.

CDR1 KGHSH and CDR2 LQKENI come from the germline V gene. The V gene end was trimmed by 6 bases and the J gene end by 5 bases; junction bases not matched to a gene: 11. The length of the CDR3 is 15 residues. The protocol was immunoSEQ multiplex PCR, while the TCRdb copy is restricted to in-frame clones and leaves out a portion. The table records tens of thousands of clones, roughly 84% of them present only once. Sequencing was performed on peripheral blood, taken on day 0 of MenACWY control vaccination. This TCR was recovered from an adult in good health. The chain recombines TRBV18 with TRBJ2-5; 8 nucleotides agree with TRBD2. The CDR3 here is CASSRAGGAGETQYF. Here the CDR3 DNA reads TGTGCCAGCTCGCGAGCCGGGGGGGCCGGGGAGACCCAGTACTTC.